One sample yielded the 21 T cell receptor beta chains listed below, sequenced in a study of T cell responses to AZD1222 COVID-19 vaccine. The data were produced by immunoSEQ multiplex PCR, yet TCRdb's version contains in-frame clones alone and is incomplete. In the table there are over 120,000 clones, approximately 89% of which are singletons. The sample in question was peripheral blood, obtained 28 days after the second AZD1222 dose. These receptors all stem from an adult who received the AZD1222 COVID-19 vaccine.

CDR3 residues: CASSQEQGRNTEAFF. CDR3 sequence (DNA): TGTGCCAGCAGCCAAGAACAGGGGAGGAACACTGAAGCTTTCTTT. The chain recombines TRBV4-2 with TRBJ1-1; 7 nucleotides agree with TRBD1. This CDR3 comprises 15 residues. Losses at the gene ends were 0 bases for V and 1 base for J; bases not matched to a gene: 2. Germline loops: CDR1 LGHNA, CDR2 YNFKEQ.

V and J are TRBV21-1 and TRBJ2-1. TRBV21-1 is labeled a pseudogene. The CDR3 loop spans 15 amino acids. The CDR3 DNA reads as TGTGCCAGCCCTGCCCCAGGGAGCTCCTACAATGAGCAGTTCTTC. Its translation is CASPAPGSSYNEQFF.

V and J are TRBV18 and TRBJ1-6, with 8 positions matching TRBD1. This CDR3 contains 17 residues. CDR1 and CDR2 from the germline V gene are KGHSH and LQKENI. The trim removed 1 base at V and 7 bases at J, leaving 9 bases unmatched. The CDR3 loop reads CASSPLARGLSNSPLHF. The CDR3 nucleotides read TGTGCCAGCTCACCACTCGCCAGGGGGCTCAGCAATTCACCCCTCCACTTT.

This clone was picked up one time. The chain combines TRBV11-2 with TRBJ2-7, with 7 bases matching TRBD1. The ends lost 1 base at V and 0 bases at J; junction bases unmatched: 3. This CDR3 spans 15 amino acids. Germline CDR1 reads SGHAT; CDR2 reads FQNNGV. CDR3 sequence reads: CASSLGAGGSYEQYF. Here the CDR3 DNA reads TGTGCCAGCAGCTTAGGGGCAGGGGGCTCCTACGAGCAGTACTTC.

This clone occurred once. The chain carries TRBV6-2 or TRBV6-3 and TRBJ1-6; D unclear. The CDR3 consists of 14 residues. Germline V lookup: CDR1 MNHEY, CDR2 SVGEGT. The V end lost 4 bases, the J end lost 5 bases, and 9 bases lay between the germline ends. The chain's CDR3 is CASSFIEDNSPLHF. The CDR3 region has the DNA TGTGCCAGCAGTTTCATAGAAGATAATTCACCCCTCCACTTT.

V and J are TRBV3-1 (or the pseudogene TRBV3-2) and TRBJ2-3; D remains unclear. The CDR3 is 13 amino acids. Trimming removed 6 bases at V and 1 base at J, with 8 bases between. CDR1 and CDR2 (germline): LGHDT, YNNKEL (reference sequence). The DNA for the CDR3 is TGTGCCAGCAGTCCTGACGGCACAGATACGCAGTATTTT. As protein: CASSPDGTDTQYF.

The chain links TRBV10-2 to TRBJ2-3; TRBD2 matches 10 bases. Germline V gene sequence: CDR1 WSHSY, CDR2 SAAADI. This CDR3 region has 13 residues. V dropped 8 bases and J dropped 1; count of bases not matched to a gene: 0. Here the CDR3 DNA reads TGCGCCAGCCTAGCGGGAGGCACAGATACGCAGTATTTT. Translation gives CASLAGGTDTQYF.

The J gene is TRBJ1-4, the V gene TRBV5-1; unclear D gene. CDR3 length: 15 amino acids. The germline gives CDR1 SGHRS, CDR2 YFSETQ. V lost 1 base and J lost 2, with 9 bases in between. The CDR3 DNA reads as TGCGCCAGCAGCTTGTCGGGGAGGACTAATGAAAAACTGTTTTTT. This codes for CASSLSGRTNEKLFF.

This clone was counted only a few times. CDR3 nucleotides: TGTGCCAGCAGCTTAGGTCTACTAGCGGGAGAAGAGACCCAGTACTTC. It codes for CASSLGLLAGEETQYF. This chain joins TRBV11-2 and TRBJ2-5, with 11 bases identical to TRBD2. Germline CDR1 SGHAT, CDR2 FQNNGV. The CDR3 totals 16 residues. V was pared by 1 base and J by 3 bases, with 4 bases of the junction left unmatched.

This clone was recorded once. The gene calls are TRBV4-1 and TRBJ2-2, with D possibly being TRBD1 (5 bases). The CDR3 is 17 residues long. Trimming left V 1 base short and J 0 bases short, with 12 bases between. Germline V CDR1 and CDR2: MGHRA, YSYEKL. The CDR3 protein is CASSQALDSANTGELFF. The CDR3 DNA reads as TGCGCCAGCAGCCAAGCACTCGACAGCGCGAACACCGGGGAGCTGTTTTTT.

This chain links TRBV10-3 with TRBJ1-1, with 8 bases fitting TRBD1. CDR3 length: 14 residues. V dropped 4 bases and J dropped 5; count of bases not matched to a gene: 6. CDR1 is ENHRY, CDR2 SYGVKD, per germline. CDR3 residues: CAISAGGRGTEAFF. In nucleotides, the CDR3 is TGTGCCATCAGTGCAGGGGGCAGAGGAACTGAAGCTTTCTTT.

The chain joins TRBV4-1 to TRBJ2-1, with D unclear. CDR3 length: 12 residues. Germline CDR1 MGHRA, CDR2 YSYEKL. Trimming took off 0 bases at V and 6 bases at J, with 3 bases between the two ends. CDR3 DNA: TGCGCCAGCAGCCAAGATGGCAATGAGCAGTTCTTC. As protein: CASSQDGNEQFF.

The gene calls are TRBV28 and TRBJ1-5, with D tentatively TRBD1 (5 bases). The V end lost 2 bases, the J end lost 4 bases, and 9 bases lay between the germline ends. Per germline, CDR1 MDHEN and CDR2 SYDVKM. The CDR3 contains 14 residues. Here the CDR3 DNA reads TGTGCCAGCAGTTTAGGGGCGGGGAATCAGCCCCAGCATTTT. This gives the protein CASSLGAGNQPQHF.

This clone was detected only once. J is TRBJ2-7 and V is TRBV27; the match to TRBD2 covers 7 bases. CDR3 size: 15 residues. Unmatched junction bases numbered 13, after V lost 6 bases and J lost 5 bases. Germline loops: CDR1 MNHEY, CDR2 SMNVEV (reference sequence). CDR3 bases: TGTGCCAGCAGCACCCGGGTGGGGAGGGGCCACGAGCAGTACTTC. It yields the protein CASSTRVGRGHEQYF.

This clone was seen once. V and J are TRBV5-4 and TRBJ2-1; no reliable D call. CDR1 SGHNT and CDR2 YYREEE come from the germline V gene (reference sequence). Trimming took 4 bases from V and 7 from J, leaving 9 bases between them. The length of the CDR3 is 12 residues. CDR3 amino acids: CASSVGWNEQFF. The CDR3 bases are TGTGCCAGCAGCGTGGGTTGGAATGAGCAGTTCTTC. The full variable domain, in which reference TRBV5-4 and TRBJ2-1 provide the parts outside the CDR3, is ETGVTQSPTHLIKTRGQQVTLRCSSQSGHNTVSWYQQALGQGPQFIFQYYREEENGRGNFPPRFSGLQFPNYSSELNVNALELDDSALYLCASSVGWNEQFFGPGTRLTVL.

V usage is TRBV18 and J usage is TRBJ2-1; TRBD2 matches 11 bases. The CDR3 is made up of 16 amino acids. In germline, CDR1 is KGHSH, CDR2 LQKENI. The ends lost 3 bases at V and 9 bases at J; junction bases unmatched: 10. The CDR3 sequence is CASSPTGTSGNSEQFF. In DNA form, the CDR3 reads TGTGCCAGCTCACCCACCGGGACTAGCGGCAACAGTGAGCAGTTCTTC.

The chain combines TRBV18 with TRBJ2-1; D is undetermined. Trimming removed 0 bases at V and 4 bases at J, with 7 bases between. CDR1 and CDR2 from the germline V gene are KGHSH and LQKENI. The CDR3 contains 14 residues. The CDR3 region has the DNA TGTGCCAGCTCACCACCGACCGGATACAATGAGCAGTTCTTC. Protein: CASSPPTGYNEQFF.

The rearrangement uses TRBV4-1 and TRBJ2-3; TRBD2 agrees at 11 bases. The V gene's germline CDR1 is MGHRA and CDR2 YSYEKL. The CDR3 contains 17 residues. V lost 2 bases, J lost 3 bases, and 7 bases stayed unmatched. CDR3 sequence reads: CASSQPSSGRSTDTQYF. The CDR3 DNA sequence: TGCGCCAGCAGCCAACCCTCTAGCGGGAGGAGTACAGATACGCAGTATTTT.

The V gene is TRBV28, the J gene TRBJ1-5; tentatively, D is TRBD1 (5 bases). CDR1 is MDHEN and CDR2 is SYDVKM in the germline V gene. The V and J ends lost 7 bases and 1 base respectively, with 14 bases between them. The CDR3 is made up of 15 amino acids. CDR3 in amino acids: CASTFWGVSNQPQHF. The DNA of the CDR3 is TGTGCCAGCACCTTCTGGGGGGTAAGCAATCAGCCCCAGCATTTT.

The CDR3 bases are TGTGCCAGCAGCCCCTTAGCGGGACTAAGCACAGATACGCAGTATTTT. Protein sequence: CASSPLAGLSTDTQYF. The V call is TRBV7-2, the J call TRBJ2-3; 8 bases are shared with TRBD2. From germline, CDR1 is SGHTA and CDR2 FQGNSA. V lost 5 bases to trimming and J lost 0 bases; unmatched junction nucleotides: 7. This CDR3 has 16 residues.

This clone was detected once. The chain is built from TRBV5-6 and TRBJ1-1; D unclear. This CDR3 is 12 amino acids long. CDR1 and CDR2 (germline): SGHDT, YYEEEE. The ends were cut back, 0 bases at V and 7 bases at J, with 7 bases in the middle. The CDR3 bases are TGTGCCAGCAGCTTGGGGCACCATGAAGCTTTCTTT. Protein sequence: CASSLGHHEAFF.